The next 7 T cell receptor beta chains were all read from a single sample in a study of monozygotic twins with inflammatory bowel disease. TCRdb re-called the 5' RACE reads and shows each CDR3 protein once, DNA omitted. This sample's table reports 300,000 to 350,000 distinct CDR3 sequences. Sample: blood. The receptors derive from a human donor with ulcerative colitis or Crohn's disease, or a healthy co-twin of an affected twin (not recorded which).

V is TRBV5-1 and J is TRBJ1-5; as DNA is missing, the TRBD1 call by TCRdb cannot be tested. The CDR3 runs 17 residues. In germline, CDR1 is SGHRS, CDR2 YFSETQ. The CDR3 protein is CASSLGAAGQGNQPQHF.

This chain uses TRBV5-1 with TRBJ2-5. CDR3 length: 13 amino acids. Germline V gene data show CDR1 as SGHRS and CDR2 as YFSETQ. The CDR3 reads CASSIGHQETQYF.

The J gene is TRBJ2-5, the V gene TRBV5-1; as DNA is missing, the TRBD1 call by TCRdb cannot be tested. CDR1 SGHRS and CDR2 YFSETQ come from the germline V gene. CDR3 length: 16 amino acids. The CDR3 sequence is CASRRSGTGGGETQYF.

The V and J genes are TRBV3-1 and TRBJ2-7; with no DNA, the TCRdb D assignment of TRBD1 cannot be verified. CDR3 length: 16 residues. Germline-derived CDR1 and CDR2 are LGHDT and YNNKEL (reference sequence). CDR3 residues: CASSQQLGTGSYEQYF.

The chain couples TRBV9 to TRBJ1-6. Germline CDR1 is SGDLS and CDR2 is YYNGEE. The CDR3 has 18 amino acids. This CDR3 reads CASSVNPTTYPNNSPLHF. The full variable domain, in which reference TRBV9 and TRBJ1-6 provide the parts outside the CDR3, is DSGVTQTPKHLITATGQRVTLRCSPRSGDLSVYWYQQSLDQGLQFLIQYYNGEERAKGNILERFSAQQFPDLHSELNLSSLELGDSALYFCASSVNPTTYPNNSPLHFGNGTRLTVT.

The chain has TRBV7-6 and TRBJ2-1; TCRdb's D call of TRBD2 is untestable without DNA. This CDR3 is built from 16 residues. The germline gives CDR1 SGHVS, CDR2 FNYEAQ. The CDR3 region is CASSLATRIYEGEQFF.

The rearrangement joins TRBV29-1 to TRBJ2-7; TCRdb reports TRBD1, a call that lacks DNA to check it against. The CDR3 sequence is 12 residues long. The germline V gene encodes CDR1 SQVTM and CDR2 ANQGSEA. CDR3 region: CSVEVGTGKEYF.